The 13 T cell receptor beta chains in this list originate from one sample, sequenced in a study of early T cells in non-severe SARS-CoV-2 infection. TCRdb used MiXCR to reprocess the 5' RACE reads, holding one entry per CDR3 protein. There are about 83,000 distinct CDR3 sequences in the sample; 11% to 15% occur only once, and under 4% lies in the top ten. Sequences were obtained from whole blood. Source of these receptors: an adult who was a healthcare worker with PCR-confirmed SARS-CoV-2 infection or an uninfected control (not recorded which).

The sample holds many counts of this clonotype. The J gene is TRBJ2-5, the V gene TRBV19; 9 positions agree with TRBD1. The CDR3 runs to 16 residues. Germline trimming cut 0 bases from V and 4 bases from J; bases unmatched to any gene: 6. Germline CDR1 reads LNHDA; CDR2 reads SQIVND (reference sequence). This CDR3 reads CASSIDTGTGTETQYF. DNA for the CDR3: TGTGCCAGTAGTATAGATACCGGGACAGGGACAGAGACCCAGTACTTC. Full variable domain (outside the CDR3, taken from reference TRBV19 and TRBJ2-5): DGGITQSPKYLFRKEGQNVTLSCEQNLNHDAMYWYRQDPGQGLRLIYYSQIVNDFQKGDIAEGYSVSREKKESFPLTVTSAQKNPTAFYLCASSIDTGTGTETQYFGPGTRLLVL.

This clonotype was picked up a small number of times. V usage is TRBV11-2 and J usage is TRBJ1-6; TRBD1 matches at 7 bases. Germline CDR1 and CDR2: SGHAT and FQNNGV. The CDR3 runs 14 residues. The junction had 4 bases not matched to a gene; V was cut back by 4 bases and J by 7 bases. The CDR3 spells CASSSTGNNSPLHF. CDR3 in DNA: TGTGCCAGCAGCTCGACAGGGAACAATTCACCCCTCCACTTT.

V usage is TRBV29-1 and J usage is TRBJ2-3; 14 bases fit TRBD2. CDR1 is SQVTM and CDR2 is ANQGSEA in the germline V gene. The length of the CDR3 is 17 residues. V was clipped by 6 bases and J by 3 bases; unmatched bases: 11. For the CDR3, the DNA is TGCAGCGTCGAGGGGGGGGGACTAGCGGGAGTTACAGATACGCAGTATTTT. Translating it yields CSVEGGGLAGVTDTQYF.

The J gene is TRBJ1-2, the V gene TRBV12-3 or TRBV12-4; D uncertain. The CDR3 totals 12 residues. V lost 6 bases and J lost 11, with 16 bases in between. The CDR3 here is CASSRAGSPYTF. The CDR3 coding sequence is TGTGCCAGCAGCCGGGCGGGCAGCCCTTACACCTTC.

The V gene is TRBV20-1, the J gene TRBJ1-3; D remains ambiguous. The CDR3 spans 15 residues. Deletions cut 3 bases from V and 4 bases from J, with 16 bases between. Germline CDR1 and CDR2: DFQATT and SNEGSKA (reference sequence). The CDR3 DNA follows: TGCAGTGCTAGCTCCGGAACAACGATCGGAAACACCATATATTTT. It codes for CSASSGTTIGNTIYF.

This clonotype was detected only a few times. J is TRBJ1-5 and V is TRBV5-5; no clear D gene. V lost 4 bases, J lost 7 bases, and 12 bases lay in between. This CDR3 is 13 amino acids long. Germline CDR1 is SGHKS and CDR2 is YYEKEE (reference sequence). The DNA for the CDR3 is TGTGCCAGCAGCATTCACATGGCCCAGCCCCAGCATTTT. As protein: CASSIHMAQPQHF.

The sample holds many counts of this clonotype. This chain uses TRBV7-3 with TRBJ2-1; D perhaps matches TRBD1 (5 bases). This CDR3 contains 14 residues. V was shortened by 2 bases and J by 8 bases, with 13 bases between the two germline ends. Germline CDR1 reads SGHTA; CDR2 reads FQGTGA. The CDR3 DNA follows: TGTGCCAGCAGCTTATTTACAGGAAAGTATGAGCAGTTCTTC. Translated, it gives CASSLFTGKYEQFF.

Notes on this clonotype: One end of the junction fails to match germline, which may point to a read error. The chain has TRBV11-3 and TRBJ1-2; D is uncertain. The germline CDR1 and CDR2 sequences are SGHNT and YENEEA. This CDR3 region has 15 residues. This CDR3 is CASSLISDDRYGFTF. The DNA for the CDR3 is TGTGCCAGCAGCTTAATCTCGGACGACCGCTATGGCTTCACCTTC.

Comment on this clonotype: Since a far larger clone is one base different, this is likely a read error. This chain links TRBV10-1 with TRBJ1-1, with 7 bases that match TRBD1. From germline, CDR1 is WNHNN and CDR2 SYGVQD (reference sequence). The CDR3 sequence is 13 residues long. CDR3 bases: TGCGCCGGCAGTGACAGGGAGAACACTGAAGCTTTCTTT. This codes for CAGSDRENTEAFF.

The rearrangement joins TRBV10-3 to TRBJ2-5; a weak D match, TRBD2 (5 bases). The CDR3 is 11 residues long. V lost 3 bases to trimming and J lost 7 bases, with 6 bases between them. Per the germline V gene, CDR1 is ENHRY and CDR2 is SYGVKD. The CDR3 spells CAISDGLTQYF. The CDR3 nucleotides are TGTGCCATCAGTGACGGACTGACCCAGTACTTC.

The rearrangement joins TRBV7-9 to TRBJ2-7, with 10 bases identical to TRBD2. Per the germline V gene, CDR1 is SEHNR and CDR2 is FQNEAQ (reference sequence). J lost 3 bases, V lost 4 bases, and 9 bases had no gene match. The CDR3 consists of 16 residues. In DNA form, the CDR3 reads TGTGCCAGCAGCTCCACTTCTAGCGGGAGATACTACGAGCAGTACTTC. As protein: CASSSTSSGRYYEQYF.

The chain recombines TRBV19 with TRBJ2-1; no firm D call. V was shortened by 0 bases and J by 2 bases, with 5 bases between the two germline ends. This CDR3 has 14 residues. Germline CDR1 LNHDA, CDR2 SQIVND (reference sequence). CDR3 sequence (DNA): TGTGCCAGTAGTATAGACAGTACCTACAATGAGCAGTTCTTC. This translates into CASSIDSTYNEQFF.

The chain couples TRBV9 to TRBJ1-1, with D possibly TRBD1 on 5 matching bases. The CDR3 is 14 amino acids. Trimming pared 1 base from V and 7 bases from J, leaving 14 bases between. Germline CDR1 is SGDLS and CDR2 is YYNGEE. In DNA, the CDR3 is TGTGCCAGCAGCGTACAACCCGGGGGAGGTGAAGCTTTCTTT. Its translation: CASSVQPGGGEAFF.